This entry lists 24 T cell receptor beta chains sequenced from one sample in a study of T cells in localized non-small cell lung cancer. Profiled with immunoSEQ multiplex PCR; TCRdb holds only in-frame clones, not every one. The sample includes around 26,000 clones, about 87% of them seen just once. Material: peripheral blood mononuclear cells, obtained before any cancer treatment. These receptors were taken from a woman aged 35-75 years with stage III lung adenocarcinoma.

The J gene is TRBJ2-3, the V gene TRBV9, with 14 positions matching TRBD2. The germline V gene encodes CDR1 SGDLS and CDR2 YYNGEE. The CDR3 consists of 20 residues. V lost 0 bases, J lost 0 bases, and 9 bases stayed unmatched. CDR3 in amino acids: CASSVELGLAGGVSTDTQYF. As DNA, the CDR3 is TGTGCCAGCAGCGTAGAACTCGGACTAGCGGGAGGCGTTAGCACAGATACGCAGTATTTT.

This chain connects TRBV7-9 to TRBJ2-3, with TRBD2 identical over 7 bases. Germline CDR1 SEHNR, CDR2 FQNEAQ (reference sequence). Losses at the gene ends were 4 bases for V and 1 base for J; bases not matched to a gene: 11. The CDR3 spans 17 residues. The CDR3 protein is CASSSSLSAGGTDTQYF. CDR3 sequence (DNA): TGTGCCAGCAGCTCCAGCCTGTCGGCGGGGGGCACAGATACGCAGTATTTT. Full variable domain (rest looked up from reference TRBV7-9 and TRBJ2-3): DTGVSQNPRHKITKRGQNVTFRCDPISEHNRLYWYRQTLGQGPEFLTYFQNEAQLEKSRLLSDRFSAERPKGSFSTLEIQRTEQGDSAMYLCASSSSLSAGGTDTQYFGPGTRLTVL.

This chain joins TRBV7-9 and TRBJ1-3; D ambiguous. The CDR3 covers 14 residues. V shed 1 base and J shed 5 bases, with 9 bases lying between them. The V gene's germline CDR1 is SEHNR and CDR2 FQNEAQ (reference sequence). The CDR3 region is CASSLEVPRNTIYF. The CDR3 DNA sequence: TGTGCCAGCAGCTTAGAAGTTCCCCGAAACACCATATATTTT.

The CDR3 protein is CASSQDQGPGNTIYF. CDR3 DNA: TGCGCCAGCAGCCAAGATCAGGGGCCCGGAAACACCATATATTTT. The rearrangement joins TRBV4-3 to TRBJ1-3; D might be TRBD1 (6 bases). The CDR3 has 15 residues. Germline loops: CDR1 LGHNA, CDR2 YSLEER. Deletions cut 0 bases from V and 4 bases from J, with 10 bases between.

This clone has more than one count but fewer than ten. The J gene is TRBJ1-4, the V gene TRBV5-1; D may be TRBD1 (5 bases). The CDR3 runs 15 residues. The germline gives CDR1 SGHRS, CDR2 YFSETQ. The V and J ends lost 5 bases and 0 bases respectively, with 11 bases between them. This CDR3 is CASRGTVATNEKLFF. CDR3 in DNA: TGCGCCAGCAGGGGGACGGTAGCAACTAATGAAAAACTGTTTTTT.

The chain recombines TRBV29-1 with TRBJ2-7; TRBD1 agrees at 11 bases. The trim removed 6 bases at V and 4 bases at J, leaving 5 bases unmatched. Germline CDR1 SQVTM, CDR2 ANQGSEA. The CDR3 has 13 residues. CDR3 sequence reads: CSVRTGGSYEQYF. CDR3 in DNA: TGCAGCGTCCGGACAGGGGGCTCGTACGAGCAGTACTTC.

The chain links TRBV19 to TRBJ1-5; D is ambiguous. This CDR3 is built from 14 residues. Germline V gene lookup returns CDR1 LNHDA and CDR2 SQIVND (reference sequence). Trimming shortened V by 10 bases and J by 0 bases, and 13 bases separated the two germline ends. CDR3 bases: TGTGCCACCCACAACGGGGTTAGCAATCAGCCCCAGCATTTT. It yields the protein CATHNGVSNQPQHF.

This clone appeared a single time. The rearrangement links TRBV5-1 to TRBJ2-3, with 12 bases that match TRBD2. With V trimmed by 0 bases and J by 2 bases, 16 bases remained unmatched. Germline values: CDR1 SGHRS, CDR2 YFSETQ. The CDR3 loop spans 21 amino acids. This CDR3 is CASSLGAFVGTSGLYTDTQYF. CDR3 nucleotides: TGCGCCAGCAGCTTGGGTGCATTTGTGGGGACTAGCGGGCTTTACACAGATACGCAGTATTTT.

The chain couples TRBV9 to TRBJ1-2; no definite D call. This CDR3 region has 14 residues. V dropped 3 bases and J dropped 4 bases, with 13 bases sitting between them. The germline CDR1 and CDR2 sequences are SGDLS and YYNGEE. The CDR3 region has the DNA TGTGCCAGCAGCGCCGTAGACATTGCCTATGGCTACACCTTC. As protein: CASSAVDIAYGYTF.

The rearrangement links TRBV9 to TRBJ2-6; D is possibly TRBD1 (6 bases). The CDR3 length is 15 residues. Trimming cost V 4 bases and J 0 bases, with 8 bases left between them. Germline loops: CDR1 SGDLS, CDR2 YYNGEE. The CDR3 bases are TGTGCCAGCAGCCAGGACAGCTCTGGGGCCAACGTCCTGACTTTC. Its translation: CASSQDSSGANVLTF. Filled out from reference TRBV9 and TRBJ2-6, the complete variable domain reads DSGVTQTPKHLITATGQRVTLRCSPRSGDLSVYWYQQSLDQGLQFLIQYYNGEERAKGNILERFSAQQFPDLHSELNLSSLELGDSALYFCASSQDSSGANVLTFGAGSRLTVL.

This sequence joins TRBV2 and TRBJ2-1; 7 bases align to TRBD2. The CDR3 contains 15 residues. V lost 8 bases and J lost 14; bases outside the gene matches: 21. Germline CDR1 SNHLY, CDR2 FYNNEI. The CDR3 loop is CASDQSTSFPTWEFF. The CDR3 DNA reads TGTGCCAGCGACCAATCGACTAGCTTCCCGACCTGGGAGTTCTTC.

The CDR3 DNA is TGCGCCAGCAGCCAAGACCCTAGCGGGGGGGCCGGGGAGCTGTTTTTT. This translates into CASSQDPSGGAGELFF. The chain combines TRBV4-3 with TRBJ2-2; 12 bases match TRBD2. The CDR3 sequence is 16 residues long. The V segment lost 0 bases and the J segment 6 bases; nucleotides outside the gene matches: 2. The germline V gene encodes CDR1 LGHNA and CDR2 YSLEER.

The chain has TRBV21-1 and TRBJ1-5. TRBV21-1 is designated a pseudogene. The CDR3 length is 15 residues. The CDR3 here is CASSKSRGWNQPQHF. In nucleotides, the CDR3 is TGTGCCAGCAGCAAAAGCCGGGGATGGAATCAGCCCCAGCATTTT.

On this clone: One junction end does not reproduce the germline sequence, and a read error may be involved. The rearrangement links TRBV6-6 to TRBJ1-5; no clear D gene. Germline V gives CDR1 MNHNY, CDR2 SVGAGI (reference sequence). The CDR3 is 12 residues long. For the CDR3, the DNA is TGTGCCAGCAGTTATAGCAATCAGCCCCGGCATTTT. Encoded protein: CASSYSNQPRHF.

The V gene is TRBV11-2, the J gene TRBJ2-7, with D unresolved. V dropped 0 bases and J dropped 0 bases, with 6 bases sitting between them. CDR3 length equals 14 residues. Germline loops: CDR1 SGHAT, CDR2 FQNNGV. The CDR3 nucleotides read TGTGCCAGCAGCTTAGAGCAGATCTCCTACGAGCAGTACTTC. Translated: CASSLEQISYEQYF.

The chain uses TRBV9 and TRBJ2-1; the D gene is possibly TRBD2 (5 bases). The CDR3 is 13 amino acids. The germline CDR1 and CDR2 sequences are SGDLS and YYNGEE. Trimming pared 3 bases from V and 12 bases from J, leaving 16 bases between. CDR3 nucleotide sequence: TGTGCCAGCAGCGCGACTATGGCGGACGGGCAGTTCTTC. Translating it yields CASSATMADGQFF.

The chain recombines TRBV7-2 with TRBJ2-1; 8 positions match TRBD2. The J segment lost 13 bases and the V segment lost 4 bases, leaving 6 bases of the junction unmatched. Germline V gene sequence: CDR1 SGHTA, CDR2 FQGNSA. The CDR3 is 12 amino acids. The CDR3 reads CASSSPGTRQFF. CDR3 coding DNA: TGTGCCAGCAGCTCCCCCGGGACTAGACAGTTCTTC. Looking up the rest from reference TRBV7-2 and TRBJ2-1 gives the full variable domain: GAGVSQSPSNKVTEKGKDVELRCDPISGHTALYWYRQSLGQGLEFLIYFQGNSAPDKSGLPSDRFSAERTGGSVSTLTIQRTQQEDSAVYLCASSSPGTRQFFGPGTRLTVL.

This clone has just a few counts. V and J are TRBV9 and TRBJ2-1; 9 bases are a match to TRBD1. Trimming removed 4 bases from V and 1 base from J; junction bases left unmatched: 3. This CDR3 contains 15 residues. Germline lookup yields CDR1 SGDLS and CDR2 YYNGEE. CDR3 nucleotides: TGTGCCAGCAGCCCTGGACAGGGGTCCTACAATGAGCAGTTCTTC. Its translation is CASSPGQGSYNEQFF.

As concerns this clone: At the DNA level, this CDR3 is encoded by other sequences in the same sample as well. The genes are TRBV9 and TRBJ1-2, with D hard to call. V lost 0 bases, J lost 2 bases, and 8 bases lay in between. This CDR3 has 14 residues. The germline gives CDR1 SGDLS, CDR2 YYNGEE. In nucleotides, the CDR3 is TGTGCCAGCAGCGTAGTCGGCGGGAACTATGGCTACACCTTC. Translating gives CASSVVGGNYGYTF.

This chain links TRBV3-2 with TRBJ1-3; the tabulated D call, TRBD1, remains unverified against the DNA. TRBV3-2 is recorded as a pseudogene. The CDR3 contains 9 residues. In DNA form, the CDR3 reads TGTGCCAGCAGGCCTGGGGCCCTGTTT. Translated: CASRPGALF.

This sequence joins TRBV28 and TRBJ2-7; 12 positions agree with TRBD1. The CDR3 contains 16 residues. Germline V CDR1 and CDR2: MDHEN, SYDVKM. V shed 6 bases and J 4 bases; nucleotides not matched to a gene: 10. The CDR3 spells CASRQRDRGLRYEQYF. The CDR3, as DNA: TGTGCCAGCAGACAGCGGGACAGGGGGCTGCGATACGAGCAGTACTTC.

The chain carries TRBV7-2 and TRBJ2-1; D might be TRBD2 (6 bases). V lost 3 bases to trimming and J lost 10 bases, with 16 bases between them. This CDR3 spans 14 amino acids. In germline, CDR1 is SGHTA, CDR2 FQGNSA. Written as DNA, the CDR3 is TGTGCCAGCAGCTTCCCAGGAGGAGGGGTGGAGCAGTTCTTC. Encoded protein: CASSFPGGGVEQFF.

The chain employs TRBV6-1 and TRBJ2-7, with TRBD1 identical over 8 bases. The trim removed 2 bases at V and 2 bases at J, leaving 2 bases unmatched. This CDR3 has 14 amino acids. Germline CDR1 MNHNS, CDR2 SASEGT. The CDR3 DNA reads as TGTGCCAGCAGTGAAAGGACAGGGACCTACGAGCAGTACTTC. Amino acid sequence: CASSERTGTYEQYF.

This sequence joins TRBV21-1 and TRBJ1-1. TRBV21-1 is assigned pseudogene status. CDR3 length: 15 residues. The CDR3 sequence: CASSKCGSGNTEAFF. In DNA form, the CDR3 reads TGTGCCAGCAGCAAATGTGGGTCGGGGAACACTGAAGCTTTCTTT.